The 9 T cell receptor beta chains presented below share a single source sample, sequenced in a study of T cells expressing NK-cell markers. Using the 5' RACE reads, TCRdb records one entry per CDR3 protein without DNA. Across 150,000 to 180,000 distinct CDR3 sequences, the top ten clones capture 37% of the sample. Source material: blood T cells: a sorted CD56 or NKG2C T cell subset, CD4+ or CD8+ T cells, or bulk PBMC T cells (not recorded which). All receptors come from a woman between 50 and 59 years old in good health.

The chain carries TRBV27 and TRBJ1-1; TCRdb's D gene call, TRBD1, goes unchecked for lack of DNA. Germline assignment: CDR1 MNHEY and CDR2 SMNVEV (reference sequence). The CDR3 sequence is 14 residues long. CDR3 region: CASSPTPLGGSAFF.

This chain links TRBV11-2 with TRBJ2-7; TCRdb names TRBD2, which stays unverified in the absence of DNA. This CDR3 is 13 amino acids long. From germline, CDR1 is SGHAT and CDR2 FQNNGV. The CDR3 sequence: CASSLGPTYEQYF.

The genes are TRBV24-1 and TRBJ2-1; TCRdb designates TRBD1, a call that cannot be tested without DNA. Germline V gene lookup returns CDR1 KGHDR and CDR2 SFDVKD. This CDR3 region has 14 residues. The CDR3 loop is CATSDLTGSNEQFF.

The chain links TRBV27 to TRBJ2-5; TCRdb designates TRBD2, a call that cannot be tested without DNA. CDR1 and CDR2 (germline): MNHEY, SMNVEV (reference sequence). This CDR3 has 16 amino acids. The CDR3 sequence: CASSLSLAGGRETQYF.

The J gene is TRBJ2-2, the V gene TRBV11-2; TCRdb gives TRBD1 as the D gene, but with no DNA this cannot be confirmed. Germline assignment: CDR1 SGHAT and CDR2 FQNNGV. This CDR3 region has 17 residues. The CDR3 loop is CASSLGAGTVGAGELFF. The full variable domain, in which reference TRBV11-2 and TRBJ2-2 provide the parts outside the CDR3, is EAGVAQSPRYKIIEKRQSVAFWCNPISGHATLYWYQQILGQGPKLLIQFQNNGVVDDSQLPKDRFSAERLKGVDSTLKIQPAKLEDSAVYLCASSLGAGTVGAGELFFGEGSRLTVL.

The chain links TRBV2 to TRBJ2-1; TCRdb's D gene call, TRBD2, goes unchecked for lack of DNA. Germline lookup yields CDR1 SNHLY and CDR2 FYNNEI. The CDR3 has 16 residues. The CDR3 sequence: CASSDGTSGNYNEQFF.

This chain joins TRBV10-1 and TRBJ2-1; the D call of TRBD2 rests on TCRdb alone, since no DNA is present to check it. The V gene's germline CDR1 is WNHNN and CDR2 SYGVQD (reference sequence). This CDR3 is built from 15 residues. The CDR3 is CASSEEAGGPLLRVF.

The CDR3 reads CASSVGPDHPDEQYF. This chain joins TRBV9 and TRBJ2-7. Germline CDR1 SGDLS, CDR2 YYNGEE. The CDR3 consists of 15 residues.

V gene TRBV10-3 combines with J gene TRBJ1-6; TCRdb selects TRBD1, and the lack of DNA leaves this call unchecked. Germline loops: CDR1 ENHRY, CDR2 SYGVKD. The CDR3 runs to 14 residues. CDR3 sequence: CAISEPRENSPLHF.